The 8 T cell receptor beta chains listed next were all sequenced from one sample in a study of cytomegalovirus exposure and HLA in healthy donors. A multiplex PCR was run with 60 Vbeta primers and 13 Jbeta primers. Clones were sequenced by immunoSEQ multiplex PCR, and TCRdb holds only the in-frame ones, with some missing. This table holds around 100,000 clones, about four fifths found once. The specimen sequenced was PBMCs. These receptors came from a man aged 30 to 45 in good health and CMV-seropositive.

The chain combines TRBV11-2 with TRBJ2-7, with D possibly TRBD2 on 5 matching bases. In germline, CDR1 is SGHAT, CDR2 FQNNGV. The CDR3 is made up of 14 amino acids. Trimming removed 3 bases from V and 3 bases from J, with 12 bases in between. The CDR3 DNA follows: TGTGCCAGCAGCTTCGGGGTGGGCCGCTACGAGCAGTACGTC. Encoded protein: CASSFGVGRYEQYV.

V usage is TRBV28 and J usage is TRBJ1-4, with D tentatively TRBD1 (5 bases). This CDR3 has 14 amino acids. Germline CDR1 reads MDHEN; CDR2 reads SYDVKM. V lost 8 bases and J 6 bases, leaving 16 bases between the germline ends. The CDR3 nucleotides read TGTGCCAGCCAAAACGGGGGTGCGGATGAAAAACTGTTTTTT. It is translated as CASQNGGADEKLFF. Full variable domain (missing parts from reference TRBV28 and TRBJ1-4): DVKVTQSSRYLVKRTGEKVFLECVQDMDHENMFWYRQDPGLGLRLIYFSYDVKMKEKGDIPEGYSVSREKKERFSLILESASTNQTSMYLCASQNGGADEKLFFGSGTQLSVL.

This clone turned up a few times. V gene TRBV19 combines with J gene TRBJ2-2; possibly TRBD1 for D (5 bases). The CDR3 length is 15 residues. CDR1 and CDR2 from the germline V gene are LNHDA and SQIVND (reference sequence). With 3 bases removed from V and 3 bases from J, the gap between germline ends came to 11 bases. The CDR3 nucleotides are TGTGCCAGTAGTATTATCCGGACATACACCGGGGAGCTGTTTTTT. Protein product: CASSIIRTYTGELFF. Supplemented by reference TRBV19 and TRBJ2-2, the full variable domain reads DGGITQSPKYLFRKEGQNVTLSCEQNLNHDAMYWYRQDPGQGLRLIYYSQIVNDFQKGDIAEGYSVSREKKESFPLTVTSAQKNPTAFYLCASSIIRTYTGELFFGEGSRLTVL.

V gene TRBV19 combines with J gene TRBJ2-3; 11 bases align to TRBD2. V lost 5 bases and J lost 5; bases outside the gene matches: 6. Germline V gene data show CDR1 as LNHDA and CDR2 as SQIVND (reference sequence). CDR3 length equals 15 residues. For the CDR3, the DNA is TGTGCCAGTAGTCCACTAGCGGGGGCGATAGATACGCAGTATTTT. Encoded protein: CASSPLAGAIDTQYF.

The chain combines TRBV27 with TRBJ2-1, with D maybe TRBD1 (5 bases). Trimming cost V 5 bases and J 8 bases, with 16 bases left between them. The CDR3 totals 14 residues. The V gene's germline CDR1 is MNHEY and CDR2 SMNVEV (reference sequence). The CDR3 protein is CASSPLPRVDEQFF. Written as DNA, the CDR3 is TGTGCCAGCAGTCCCCTCCCCAGGGTAGATGAGCAGTTCTTC.

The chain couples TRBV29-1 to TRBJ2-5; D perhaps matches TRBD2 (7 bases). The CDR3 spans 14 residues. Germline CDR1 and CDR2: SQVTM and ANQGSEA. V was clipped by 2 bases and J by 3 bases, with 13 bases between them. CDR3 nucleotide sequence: TGCAGCGTTGAATCGGGGGAGGGGGAAGAGACCCAGTACTTC. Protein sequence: CSVESGEGEETQYF. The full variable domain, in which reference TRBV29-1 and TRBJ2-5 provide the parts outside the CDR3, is SAVISQKPSRDICQRGTSLTIQCQVDSQVTMMFWYRQQPGQSLTLIATANQGSEATYESGFVIDKFPISRPNLTFSTLTVSNMSPEDSSIYLCSVESGEGEETQYFGPGTRLLVL.

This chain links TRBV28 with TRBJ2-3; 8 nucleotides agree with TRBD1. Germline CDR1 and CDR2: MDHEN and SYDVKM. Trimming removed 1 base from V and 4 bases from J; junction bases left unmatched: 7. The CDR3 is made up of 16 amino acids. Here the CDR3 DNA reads TGTGCCAGCAGTTTATCTCGCAGGGGGCGTCCAGATACGCAGTATTTT. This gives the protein CASSLSRRGRPDTQYF.

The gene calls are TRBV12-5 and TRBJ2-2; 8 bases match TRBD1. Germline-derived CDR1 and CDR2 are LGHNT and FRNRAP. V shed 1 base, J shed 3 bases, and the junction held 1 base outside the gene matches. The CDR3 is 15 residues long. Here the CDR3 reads CASGLGTGYTGELFF. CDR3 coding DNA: TGTGCTAGTGGTTTGGGGACAGGGTACACCGGGGAGCTGTTTTTT.